This entry lists 30 T cell receptor beta chains sequenced from one sample in a study of T cell responses to AZD1222 COVID-19 vaccine. Generated by immunoSEQ multiplex PCR, the TCRdb table keeps only in-frame clones and is missing some. This sample carries 130,000 to 150,000 clones, 90% to 95% of them seen once, and the ten largest clones take 9.5% to 15%. Sequencing was performed on peripheral blood, taken after recovery from COVID-19. The source is an adult who had recovered from COVID-19.

DNA of the CDR3: TGTGCCAGCAGCGTTATAGCGGCCTCGGAAGATACGCAGTATTTT. It yields the protein CASSVIAASEDTQYF. This chain uses TRBV7-3 with TRBJ2-3; D might be TRBD2 (6 bases). Germline lookup yields CDR1 SGHTA and CDR2 FQGTGA. V was cut by 5 bases and J by 5 bases, with 17 bases left in between. This CDR3 is 15 amino acids long.

The chain carries TRBV18 and TRBJ2-1; D gene unclear. The CDR3 has 14 amino acids. V shed 5 bases and J shed 0 bases, with 8 bases lying between them. In germline, CDR1 is KGHSH, CDR2 LQKENI. CDR3 loop: CASSSDGSYNEQFF. CDR3 nucleotide sequence: TGTGCCAGCTCATCCGATGGCTCCTACAATGAGCAGTTCTTC.

J is TRBJ1-1 and V is TRBV6-5; tentative D call: TRBD1 (5 bases). The length of the CDR3 is 14 residues. Trimming left V 6 bases short and J 1 base short, with 12 bases between. CDR1 is MNHEY, CDR2 SVGAGI, per germline. CDR3 loop: CASRPDSRNTEAFF. Written as DNA, the CDR3 is TGTGCCAGCAGACCAGACAGTCGGAACACTGAAGCTTTCTTT.

The V gene is TRBV6-5, the J gene TRBJ2-2, with D uncertain. V shed 0 bases and J shed 5 bases, with 10 bases lying between them. Germline V gene sequence: CDR1 MNHEY, CDR2 SVGAGI. This CDR3 is built from 15 residues. The CDR3 DNA is TGTGCCAGCAGTTACTCGAGAACTACTACCGGGGAGCTGTTTTTT. It is translated as CASSYSRTTTGELFF.

Only a few counts were recorded for this clone. The chain uses TRBV7-2 and TRBJ2-2, with 8 bases fitting TRBD2. This CDR3 is built from 16 residues. Per the germline V gene, CDR1 is SGHTA and CDR2 is FQGNSA. The V and J ends lost 5 bases and 6 bases, in that order; junction bases with no gene match: 11. CDR3 residues: CASSLRTGTRSGELFF. Written as DNA, the CDR3 is TGTGCCAGCAGCCTACGAACCGGGACTAGGTCCGGGGAGCTGTTTTTT.

The chain links TRBV7-8 to TRBJ1-5, with D unclear. This CDR3 has 15 amino acids. The V end was cut by 1 base, the J end by 3 bases, with 10 bases between. The germline gives CDR1 SGHVS, CDR2 FQNEAQ. The CDR3 coding sequence is TGTGCCAGCAGCTTAGTCGAGGGCGCCAATCAGCCCCAGCATTTT. This translates into CASSLVEGANQPQHF.

This chain links TRBV13 with TRBJ1-6; D is uncertain. The CDR3 is 15 amino acids. Per the germline V gene, CDR1 is PRHDT and CDR2 is FYEKMQ (reference sequence). Trimming cost V 2 bases and J 4 bases, with 9 bases left between them. The CDR3 nucleotides are TGTGCCAGCAGCTTACGGACGGGATATAATTCACCCCTCCACTTT. This codes for CASSLRTGYNSPLHF.

The V gene is TRBV24-1, the J gene TRBJ2-1; possibly TRBD2 for D (6 bases). Germline loops: CDR1 KGHDR, CDR2 SFDVKD. Trimming cost V 5 bases and J 5 bases, with 12 bases left between them. The CDR3 extends over 14 amino acids. The CDR3 coding sequence is TGTGCCACCAGTGGTTCGGGGGTCAACAATGAGCAGTTCTTC. This encodes CATSGSGVNNEQFF.

This chain links TRBV25-1 with TRBJ2-3; 9 bases are shared with TRBD1. The CDR3 runs to 18 residues. Germline loops: CDR1 MGHDK, CDR2 SYGVNS. Germline trimming cut 5 bases from V and 0 bases from J; bases unmatched to any gene: 12. The CDR3 bases are TGTGCCAGCAGTTGGCCGGGACAGGGTTTCCTTAGCACAGATACGCAGTATTTT. It codes for CASSWPGQGFLSTDTQYF. Based on the CDR3 plus reference TRBV25-1 and TRBJ2-3, the full variable domain is EADIYQTPRYLVIGTGKKITLECSQTMGHDKMYWYQQDPGMELHLIHYSYGVNSTEKGDLSSESTVSRIRTEHFPLTLESARPSHTSQYLCASSWPGQGFLSTDTQYFGPGTRLTVL.

The chain employs TRBV20-1 and TRBJ2-3; D unclear. The V end was cut by 4 bases, the J end by 6 bases, with 8 bases between. CDR3 size: 11 residues. Germline assignment: CDR1 DFQATT and CDR2 SNEGSKA (reference sequence). CDR3 residues: CSANPWDTQYF. CDR3 nucleotide sequence: TGCAGTGCTAACCCGTGGGATACGCAGTATTTT.

The J gene is TRBJ2-5, the V gene TRBV19, with a possible D match to TRBD1 (5 bases). V lost 5 bases and J 1 base, leaving 8 bases between the germline ends. This CDR3 has 13 amino acids. Germline V lookup: CDR1 LNHDA, CDR2 SQIVND (reference sequence). The CDR3, as DNA: TGTGCCAGTAGTGGGGCCGGCCAAGAGACCCAGTACTTC. Encoded protein: CASSGAGQETQYF.

This chain joins TRBV7-3 and TRBJ2-1, with 9 bases that match TRBD2. V was pared by 3 bases and J by 4 bases, with 4 bases of the junction left unmatched. The germline V gene has CDR1 SGHTA and CDR2 FQGTGA. There are 15 residues in the CDR3. This chain's CDR3 is CASSLSSGEYNEQFF. The CDR3 DNA sequence: TGTGCCAGCAGCTTGTCTAGCGGGGAATACAATGAGCAGTTCTTC.

This clone was seen only once. The chain uses TRBV5-4 and TRBJ1-1; D is undetermined. This CDR3 contains 13 residues. From germline, CDR1 is SGHNT and CDR2 YYREEE (reference sequence). The V gene lost 6 bases and the J gene lost 0 bases, with 9 bases spanning the gap. This CDR3 is CASKELMNTEAFF. DNA for the CDR3: TGTGCCAGCAAGGAATTAATGAACACTGAAGCTTTCTTT.

The rearrangement uses TRBV10-2 and TRBJ2-1; 8 bases fit TRBD1. Unmatched junction bases numbered 5, after V lost 6 bases and J lost 7 bases. The germline V gene has CDR1 WSHSY and CDR2 SAAADI. This CDR3 contains 13 residues. The CDR3: CASSWTGWNEQFF. The CDR3 region has the DNA TGCGCCAGCAGCTGGACAGGGTGGAATGAGCAGTTCTTC.

J is TRBJ2-7 and V is TRBV2, with TRBD1 matching over 8 bases. CDR3 size: 14 residues. V trimming: 7 bases; J trimming: 3 bases; junction bases outside the gene matches: 8. Germline V CDR1 and CDR2: SNHLY, FYNNEI. The CDR3 DNA reads TGTGCCAGCATGGGGGACAGGATAAACTACGAGCAGTACTTC. It is translated as CASMGDRINYEQYF.

The rearrangement links TRBV7-2 to TRBJ1-2; D not resolved. Germline CDR1 and CDR2: SGHTA and FQGNSA. CDR3 length equals 13 residues. Trimming left V 5 bases short and J 0 bases short, with 7 bases between. The CDR3 sequence: CASSVGTNYGYTF. CDR3 coding DNA: TGTGCCAGCAGCGTCGGAACTAACTATGGCTACACCTTC. Together with reference TRBV7-2 and TRBJ1-2, the CDR3 gives the full variable domain: GAGVSQSPSNKVTEKGKDVELRCDPISGHTALYWYRQSLGQGLEFLIYFQGNSAPDKSGLPSDRFSAERTGGSVSTLTIQRTQQEDSAVYLCASSVGTNYGYTFGSGTRLTVV.

The chain joins TRBV4-1 to TRBJ2-7; TRBD1 matches at 9 bases. In germline, CDR1 is MGHRA, CDR2 YSYEKL. The CDR3 runs to 14 residues. J gave up 4 bases and V 4 bases, and 5 bases lay outside the gene matches. In DNA form, the CDR3 reads TGCGCCAGCAGCCTCACAGGGGGCAAATACGAGCAGTACTTC. Its protein is CASSLTGGKYEQYF.

Details on this clone: The same CDR3 is also encoded by other DNA sequences in this sample. This chain connects TRBV3-1 (or the pseudogene TRBV3-2) to TRBJ2-1; the D is unclear. V was clipped by 1 base and J by 7 bases, with 8 bases between them. The CDR3 length is 13 residues. Germline assignment: CDR1 LGHDT and CDR2 YNNKEL (reference sequence). Here the CDR3 reads CASSQGANNEQFF. Here the CDR3 DNA reads TGTGCCAGCAGCCAAGGGGCCAATAATGAGCAGTTCTTC.

The chain employs TRBV6-1 and TRBJ1-6, with D perhaps TRBD1 (5 bases). The CDR3 sequence is 16 residues long. Trimming shortened V by 0 bases and J by 5 bases, and 11 bases separated the two germline ends. Germline CDR1 MNHNS, CDR2 SASEGT. CDR3 nucleotide sequence: TGTGCCAGCAGTGAAGCGCGAATGACAGATAATTCACCCCTCCACTTT. Its protein product is CASSEARMTDNSPLHF.

The CDR3 spells CASSEGGVNTEAFF. The CDR3 bases are TGTGCCAGCAGTGAGGGAGGGGTTAACACTGAAGCTTTCTTT. V usage is TRBV6-4 and J usage is TRBJ1-1; tentatively, D is TRBD1 (5 bases). From germline, CDR1 is MRHNA and CDR2 SNTAGT. V lost 3 bases and J lost 2, with 10 bases in between. The CDR3 totals 14 residues.

The chain combines TRBV11-2 with TRBJ2-5; D not certain. The germline V and J ends were trimmed by 0 bases and 5 bases, with 19 bases remaining between them. The CDR3 is made up of 17 amino acids. In germline, CDR1 is SGHAT, CDR2 FQNNGV. For the CDR3, the DNA is TGTGCCAGCAGCTTAGATTTAGAGCGTCCTTCACGGGAGACCCAGTACTTC. Translation: CASSLDLERPSRETQYF.

The chain links TRBV4-1 to TRBJ2-3, with 8 nucleotides matching TRBD2. Germline assignment: CDR1 MGHRA and CDR2 YSYEKL. V shed 0 bases, J shed 5 bases, and the junction held 7 bases outside the gene matches. The CDR3 has 16 amino acids. The CDR3, as DNA: TGCGCCAGCAGCCAAGAGGGCGGGAGGAATGGAGATACGCAGTATTTT. This translates into CASSQEGGRNGDTQYF.

This clone was recorded only once. DNA of the CDR3: TGTGCCAGCAGCTTAGCTGGGGGGAATTCACCCCTCCACTTT. Translating it yields CASSLAGGNSPLHF. The rearrangement uses TRBV7-2 and TRBJ1-6, with D perhaps matching TRBD1 (5 bases). Germline CDR1 is SGHTA and CDR2 is FQGNSA. V was trimmed by 0 bases and J by 7 bases, leaving 7 bases between them. The CDR3 runs 14 residues.

This clone was found a few times. The chain carries TRBV2 and TRBJ1-2, with 7 bases matching TRBD1. CDR3 length: 13 residues. Germline V gene data show CDR1 as SNHLY and CDR2 as FYNNEI. V lost 6 bases to trimming and J lost 8 bases; unmatched junction nucleotides: 9. CDR3 sequence: CASRVDRVQGYTF. CDR3 in DNA: TGTGCCAGCAGAGTAGACAGGGTTCAAGGCTACACCTTC.

The J gene is TRBJ2-7, the V gene TRBV2; 11 nucleotides agree with TRBD2. Germline V gene sequence: CDR1 SNHLY, CDR2 FYNNEI. This CDR3 spans 16 amino acids. The ends lost 8 bases at V and 2 bases at J; junction bases unmatched: 11. In nucleotides, the CDR3 is TGTGCCAGCTCTGGACTAGCGGGTATCCTGACCTACGAGCAGTACTTC. It is translated as CASSGLAGILTYEQYF.

V usage is TRBV18 and J usage is TRBJ2-3; TRBD2 matches at 7 bases. The length of the CDR3 is 15 residues. With V trimmed by 3 bases and J by 1 base, 4 bases remained unmatched. CDR1 KGHSH and CDR2 LQKENI come from the germline V gene. The CDR3 nucleotides are TGTGCCAGCTCACCTCCGGGGAGGGGCACAGATACGCAGTATTTT. This codes for CASSPPGRGTDTQYF.

The J gene is TRBJ2-2, the V gene TRBV9, with D tentatively TRBD1 (5 bases). The CDR3 covers 16 residues. V lost 5 bases to trimming and J lost 8 bases, with 22 bases between them. Germline V lookup: CDR1 SGDLS, CDR2 YYNGEE. The CDR3 region is CASSLNFETGSGELFF. The CDR3 DNA reads TGTGCCAGCAGTCTTAACTTTGAAACAGGTTCGGGGGAGCTGTTTTTT.

The J gene is TRBJ1-3, the V gene TRBV2; the D is unclear. The CDR3 totals 11 residues. Germline loops: CDR1 SNHLY, CDR2 FYNNEI. Deletions cut 9 bases from V and 4 bases from J, with 7 bases between. The CDR3 is CASTLGNTIYF. The CDR3 DNA follows: TGTGCCAGTACGTTAGGAAACACCATATATTTT. The whole variable domain, filled in from reference TRBV2 and TRBJ1-3, reads EPEVTQTPSHQVTQMGQEVILRCVPISNHLYFYWYRQILGQKVEFLVSFYNNEISEKSEIFDDQFSVERPDGSNFTLKIRSTKLEDSAMYFCASTLGNTIYFGEGSWLTVV.

V gene TRBV11-3 combines with J gene TRBJ2-2; D gene uncertain. Trimming stripped 5 bases from V and 4 bases from J, with 14 bases between. The CDR3 is made up of 15 amino acids. Germline lookup yields CDR1 SGHNT and CDR2 YENEEA. CDR3 in DNA: TGTGCCAGCAGCCGCAGAGGTGGAGTCACCGGGGAGCTGTTTTTT. It codes for CASSRRGGVTGELFF. Variable domain in full (rest from reference TRBV11-3 and TRBJ2-2): EAGVVQSPRYKIIEKKQPVAFWCNPISGHNTLYWYLQNLGQGPELLIRYENEEAVDDSQLPKDRFSAERLKGVDSTLKIQPAELGDSAVYLCASSRRGGVTGELFFGEGSRLTVL.

V usage is TRBV28 and J usage is TRBJ2-7; possibly TRBD2 for D (7 bases). This CDR3 is 14 amino acids long. Per the germline V gene, CDR1 is MDHEN and CDR2 is SYDVKM. Trimming pared 6 bases from V and 7 bases from J, leaving 19 bases between. CDR3 in amino acids: CASRGGAGVGEQYF. The CDR3 DNA follows: TGTGCCAGCAGAGGGGGGGCCGGGGTCGGAGAGCAGTACTTC.